This TCR beta chain was sequenced for a study of cytomegalovirus exposure and HLA in healthy donors. As regards this clone: The antigen remains unidentified.

Nominal health characterized the donors when sampled, though unrecorded immune exposures were likely. The PCR made use of 60 Vbeta and 13 Jbeta primers. The protocol was immunoSEQ multiplex PCR, while the TCRdb copy is restricted to in-frame clones and leaves out a portion. The repertoire holds 150,000 to 200,000 clones, with 80% as singletons. Overall study results and limits: As a later analysis showed, a missense DCLRE1C variant was linked to trimming of TCR beta V- and J-genes.

V was clipped by 6 bases and J by 4 bases; unmatched bases: 11. Germline V gene lookup returns CDR1 MNHEY and CDR2 SMNVEV (reference sequence). The CDR3 covers 16 residues. Sequencing was carried out using PBMCs. The source of this sequence is a woman aged 45-60 years in good health and CMV-seropositive. The chain joins TRBV27 to TRBJ1-1, with TRBD1 matching 10 bases. The CDR3 region has the DNA TGTGCCAGCAGCCTGACAGGGGGCCCTGGGCCCACTGAAGCTTTCTTT. As protein: CASSLTGGPGPTEAFF.